The 5 T cell receptor beta chains presented below share a single source sample, sequenced in a study of cytomegalovirus exposure and HLA in healthy donors. It was with 60 Vbeta and 13 Jbeta primers that the PCR ran. The method was immunoSEQ multiplex PCR; TCRdb's version includes in-frame clones alone and lacks a portion of them. This sample contains roughly 120,000 clones. Sequenced: PBMCs. All receptors derive from a man aged 25 to 45 in good health and CMV-seronegative.

V is TRBV9 and J is TRBJ2-3; 7 nucleotides agree with TRBD1. The CDR3 is 16 residues long. The junction had 8 bases not matched to a gene; V was cut back by 3 bases and J by 1 base. Germline V gene data show CDR1 as SGDLS and CDR2 as YYNGEE. The CDR3 here is CASSERQGVGTDTQYF. The CDR3 coding sequence is TGTGCCAGCAGCGAAAGACAGGGAGTCGGCACAGATACGCAGTATTTT.

The CDR3 DNA reads TGTGCCTGGAGTGTAAGGGGAGGACTAGCGGTCCACGAGCAGTACTTC. It translates to CAWSVRGGLAVHEQYF. The rearrangement uses TRBV30 and TRBJ2-5; 10 nucleotides agree with TRBD2. Near its end, the DNA agrees better with TRBJ2-7, so the J call may be wrong. Germline loops: CDR1 GTSNPN, CDR2 SVGIG (reference sequence). CDR3 length: 16 residues.

The V gene is TRBV27, the J gene TRBJ1-1; 10 nucleotides align to TRBD1. V shed 3 bases, J shed 3 bases, and the junction held 16 bases outside the gene matches. Germline V gene lookup returns CDR1 MNHEY and CDR2 SMNVEV (reference sequence). This CDR3 region has 19 residues. Written as DNA, the CDR3 is TGTGCCAGCAGTTTTAGCTACTACCGGGACAGGGGTTCCCACACTGAAGCTTTCTTT. This encodes CASSFSYYRDRGSHTEAFF.

The gene calls are TRBV10-3 and TRBJ1-1; 8 bases are shared with TRBD1. The J segment lost 1 base and the V segment lost 3 bases, leaving 4 bases of the junction unmatched. CDR3 size: 15 residues. Germline values: CDR1 ENHRY, CDR2 SYGVKD. The CDR3 sequence is CAISDDRGPNTEAFF. The DNA of the CDR3 is TGTGCCATCAGTGACGACAGGGGTCCGAACACTGAAGCTTTCTTT.

This sequence joins TRBV14 and TRBJ2-7; TRBD1 matches at 7 bases. V was pared by 3 bases and J by 5 bases, with 10 bases of the junction left unmatched. CDR1 SGHDN and CDR2 FVKESK come from the germline V gene. This CDR3 contains 15 residues. The CDR3 loop is CASSQFPGQNHEQYF. Here the CDR3 DNA reads TGTGCCAGCAGCCAGTTCCCGGGACAGAATCACGAGCAGTACTTC.